This paragraph reports one T cell receptor beta chain. What antigen it recognizes has not been identified. Base qualities were left out, and no much larger clone turns up one base away. Libraries were constructed by RT-PCR. The listed sequencing device is Illumina HiSeq 2500. TCRdb applied fastp at Q25 and MiXCR to the public reads, then kept only in-frame beta chains. A single entry per CDR3 protein holds the most common genes and DNA from its merged rows. Present in this sample are 600,000 to 850,000 distinct CDR3 sequences, 12% to 15% of which were seen just once. Of the sample, approximately 7.6% is held by the ten largest clones. In the germline V gene, CDR1 corresponds to MGHDK and CDR2 to SYGVNS. V ends up 0 bases short and J 6 bases short, with an unmatched junction base count of 2. The CDR3 covers 15 residues, taking in both the cysteine and the phenylalanine. Only the CDR3 part of the read is kept: 45 bases, read in frame from the first base.

The data were taken from a study of response to subunit inactivated influenza vaccine (dated by TCRdb to the late 2010s). Regarding the complete study: Deep quantitative T cell receptor repertoire profiling was used in the study to track responses to a trivalent subunit inactivated influenza vaccine.

Here is what the overall study found, with its caveats: The authors suggested that each seasonal influenza vaccination may recruit only a limited number of new T cells.

The TCR sequence derives from a man aged 50-60 years who received an inactivated influenza vaccine. Donor details come from another sample of the same person, matched by shared clones. The material was PBMCs from blood, obtained 14 to 15 days before vaccination. The sequence is built from TRBV25-1 and TRBJ1-6; 7 central nucleotides agree with TRBD1. The CDR3: CASSEYAGGNSPLHF. The nucleotide sequence is TGTGCCAGCAGTGAATACGCAGGGGGTAATTCACCCCTCCACTTT. With the portions outside the CDR3 filled from the reference TRBV25-1 and TRBJ1-6 genes, the complete variable region becomes EADIYQTPRYLVIGTGKKITLECSQTMGHDKMYWYQQDPGMELHLIHYSYGVNSTEKGDLSSESTVSRIRTEHFPLTLESARPSHTSQYLCASSEYAGGNSPLHFGNGTRLTVT.